The sequence of this TCR beta chain was determined in a study of cytomegalovirus exposure and HLA in healthy donors. Regarding the study as a whole: The study assumed roughly uniform donor sequencing depth for presence/absence analyses. Confirmation was obtained in vitro that a few CMV-associated chains are specific for CMV antigens.

The germline V gene encodes CDR1 MNHEY and CDR2 SVGAGI. The CDR3 totals 15 residues. Trimming took 6 bases from V and 6 from J; bases not matched to a gene: 10. The study ran its PCR with 60 Vbeta and 13 Jbeta primers. Profiled with immunoSEQ multiplex PCR; TCRdb holds only in-frame clones, not every one. This table holds some 150,000 clones, roughly four fifths found once. As for this clone: The antigen is unknown. Other DNA sequences in this sample translate to the same CDR3.

Sequencing was carried out using PBMCs. The chain recombines TRBV6-5 with TRBJ2-1; TRBD2 agrees at 8 bases. The TCR comes from a female donor in good health and CMV-seropositive. CDR3 amino acids: CASRRSGSRVNEQFF. The CDR3 DNA reads TGTGCCAGCAGAAGGAGCGGGAGCAGGGTCAATGAGCAGTTCTTC.